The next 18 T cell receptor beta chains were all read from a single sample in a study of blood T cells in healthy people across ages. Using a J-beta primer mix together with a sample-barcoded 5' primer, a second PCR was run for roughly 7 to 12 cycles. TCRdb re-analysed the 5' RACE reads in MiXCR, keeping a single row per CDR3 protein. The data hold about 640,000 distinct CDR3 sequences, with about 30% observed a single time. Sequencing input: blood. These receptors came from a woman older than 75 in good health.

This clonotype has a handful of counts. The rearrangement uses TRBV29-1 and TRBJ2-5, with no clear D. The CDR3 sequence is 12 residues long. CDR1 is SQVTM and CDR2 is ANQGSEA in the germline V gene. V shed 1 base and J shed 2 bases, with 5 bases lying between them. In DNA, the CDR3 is TGCAGCGTTGAAGGGATACAAGAGACCCAGTACTTC. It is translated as CSVEGIQETQYF.

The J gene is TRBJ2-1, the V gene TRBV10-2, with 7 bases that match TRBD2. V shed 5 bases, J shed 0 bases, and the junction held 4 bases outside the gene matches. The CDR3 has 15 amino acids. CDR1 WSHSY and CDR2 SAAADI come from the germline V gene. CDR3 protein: CASSPGLSSYNEQFF. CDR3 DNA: TGCGCCAGCAGTCCGGGACTAAGCTCCTACAATGAGCAGTTCTTC.

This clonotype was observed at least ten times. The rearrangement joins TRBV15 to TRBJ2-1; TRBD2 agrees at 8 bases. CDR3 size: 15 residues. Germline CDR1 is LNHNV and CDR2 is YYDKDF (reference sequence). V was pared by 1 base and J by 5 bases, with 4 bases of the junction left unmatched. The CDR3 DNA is TGTGCCACCAGCAGAGGAGCGGGGGTTGACAATGAGCAGTTCTTC. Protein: CATSRGAGVDNEQFF. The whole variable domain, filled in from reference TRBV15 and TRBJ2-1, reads DAMVIQNPRYQVTQFGKPVTLSCSQTLNHNVMYWYQQKSSQAPKLLFHYYDKDFNNEADTPDNFQSRRPNTSFCFLDIRSPGLGDTAMYLCATSRGAGVDNEQFFGPGTRLTVL.

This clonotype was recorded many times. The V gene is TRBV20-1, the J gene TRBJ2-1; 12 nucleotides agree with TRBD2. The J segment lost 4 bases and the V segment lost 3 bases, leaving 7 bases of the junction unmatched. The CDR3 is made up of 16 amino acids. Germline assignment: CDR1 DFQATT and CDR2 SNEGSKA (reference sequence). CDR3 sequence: CSARGSSGGVYNEQFF. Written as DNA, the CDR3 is TGCAGTGCTAGGGGCTCTAGCGGGGGGGTTTACAATGAGCAGTTCTTC.

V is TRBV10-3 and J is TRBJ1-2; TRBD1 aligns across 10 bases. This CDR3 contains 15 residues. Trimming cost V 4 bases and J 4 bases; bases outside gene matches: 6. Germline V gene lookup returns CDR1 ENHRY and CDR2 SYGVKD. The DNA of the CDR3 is TGTGCCATCAGTGTGACAGGGGGCGCGGTCTATGGCTACACCTTC. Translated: CAISVTGGAVYGYTF.

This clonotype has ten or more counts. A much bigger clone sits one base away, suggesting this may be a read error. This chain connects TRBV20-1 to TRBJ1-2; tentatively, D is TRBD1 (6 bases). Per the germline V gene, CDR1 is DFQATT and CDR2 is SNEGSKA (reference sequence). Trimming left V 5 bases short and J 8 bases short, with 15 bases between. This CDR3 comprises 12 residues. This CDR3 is CSAQGGSGGYTF. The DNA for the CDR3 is TGCAGTGCTCAAGGGGGGAGCGGAGGCTACACCTTC.

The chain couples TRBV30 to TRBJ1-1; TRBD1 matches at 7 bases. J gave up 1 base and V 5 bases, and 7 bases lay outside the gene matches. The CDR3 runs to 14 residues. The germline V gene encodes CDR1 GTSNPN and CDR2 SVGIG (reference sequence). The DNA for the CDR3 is TGTGCCTGGGCCCCCGGGACAGCGAACACTGAAGCTTTCTTT. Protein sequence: CAWAPGTANTEAFF.

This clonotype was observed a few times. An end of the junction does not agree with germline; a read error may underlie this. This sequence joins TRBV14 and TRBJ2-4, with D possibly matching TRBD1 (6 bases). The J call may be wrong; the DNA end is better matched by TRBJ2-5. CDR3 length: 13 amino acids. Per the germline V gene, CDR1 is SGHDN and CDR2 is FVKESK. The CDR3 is CASSSWGQGTQYF. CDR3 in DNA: TGTGCCAGCAGCTCGTGGGGGCAAGGGACCCAGTACTTC.

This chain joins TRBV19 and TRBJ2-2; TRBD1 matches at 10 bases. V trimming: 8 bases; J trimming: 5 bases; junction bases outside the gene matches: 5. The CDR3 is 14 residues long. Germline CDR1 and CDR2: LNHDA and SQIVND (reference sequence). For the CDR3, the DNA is TGTGCCAGTGCAACGGGACAGGGGACCGGGGAGCTGTTTTTT. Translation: CASATGQGTGELFF.

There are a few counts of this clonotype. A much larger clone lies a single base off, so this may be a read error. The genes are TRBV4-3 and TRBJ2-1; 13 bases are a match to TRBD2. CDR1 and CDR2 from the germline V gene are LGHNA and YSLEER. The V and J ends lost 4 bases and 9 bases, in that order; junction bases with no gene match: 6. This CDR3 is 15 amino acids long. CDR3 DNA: TGCGCCAGCAGCCCGACTAGCGGGGGGTGGGGTGAGCAGTTCTTC. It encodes CASSPTSGGWGEQFF.

Here the CDR3 DNA reads TGTGCCAGCAGCTTAATACCGGGACAGGGGATCACCGGCTACACCTTC. Amino acid sequence: CASSLIPGQGITGYTF. The rearrangement joins TRBV5-6 to TRBJ1-2; 10 bases match TRBD1. The CDR3 runs to 16 residues. Germline lookup yields CDR1 SGHDT and CDR2 YYEEEE. V dropped 2 bases and J dropped 8; count of bases not matched to a gene: 12.

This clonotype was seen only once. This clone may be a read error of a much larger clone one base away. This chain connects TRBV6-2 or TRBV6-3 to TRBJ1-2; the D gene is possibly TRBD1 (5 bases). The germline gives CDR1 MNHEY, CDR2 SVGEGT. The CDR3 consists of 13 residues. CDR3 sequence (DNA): TGTGCCAGCAGAGGACCCGGGGGTGATGGCCACACCTTC. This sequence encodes CASRGPGGDGHTF.

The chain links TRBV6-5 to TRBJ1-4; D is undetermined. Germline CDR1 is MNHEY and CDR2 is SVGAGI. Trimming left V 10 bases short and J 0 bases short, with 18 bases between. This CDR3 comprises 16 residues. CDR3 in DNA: TGTGCCACGATGGCTTCGAGGGTGACAACTAATGAAAAACTGTTTTTT. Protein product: CATMASRVTTNEKLFF.

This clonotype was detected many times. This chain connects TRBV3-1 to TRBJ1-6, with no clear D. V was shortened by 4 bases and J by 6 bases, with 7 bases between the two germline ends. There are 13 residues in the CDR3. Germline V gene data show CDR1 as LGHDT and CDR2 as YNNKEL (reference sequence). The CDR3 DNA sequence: TGTGCCAGCAGCCGCGATGGTAATTCACCCCTCCACTTT. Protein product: CASSRDGNSPLHF.

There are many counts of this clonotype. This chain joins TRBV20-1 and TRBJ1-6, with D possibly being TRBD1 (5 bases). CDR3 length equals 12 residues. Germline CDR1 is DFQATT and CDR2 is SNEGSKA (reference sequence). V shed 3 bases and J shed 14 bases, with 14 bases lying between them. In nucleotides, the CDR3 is TGCAGTGCTAGTGCGGGGAGGGGTTCCCTCCACTTT. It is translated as CSASAGRGSLHF.

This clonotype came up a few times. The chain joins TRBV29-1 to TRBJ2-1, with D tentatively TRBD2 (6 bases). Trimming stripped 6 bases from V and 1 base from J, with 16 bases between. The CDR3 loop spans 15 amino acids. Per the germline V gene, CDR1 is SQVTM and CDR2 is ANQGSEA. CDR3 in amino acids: CSVERTTSSYNEQFF. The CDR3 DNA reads TGCAGCGTGGAGAGGACTACCTCATCCTACAATGAGCAGTTCTTC.

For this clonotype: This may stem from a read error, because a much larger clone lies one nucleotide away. The CDR3 reads CASNSRISGGRNEQFF. The DNA for the CDR3 is TGTGCCAGCAACTCGAGGATTAGCGGGGGGAGGAATGAGCAGTTCTTC. The J gene is TRBJ2-1, the V gene TRBV7-3; 10 bases map to TRBD2. This CDR3 is built from 16 residues. Per germline, CDR1 SGHTA and CDR2 FQGTGA. V lost 7 bases and J lost 7; bases outside the gene matches: 13.

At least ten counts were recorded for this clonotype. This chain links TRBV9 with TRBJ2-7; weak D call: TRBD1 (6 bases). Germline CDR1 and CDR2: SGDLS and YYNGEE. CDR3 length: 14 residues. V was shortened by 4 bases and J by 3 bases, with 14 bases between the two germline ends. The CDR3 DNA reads TGTGCCAGCAGCTCCACAGGGTTCAGCTACGAGCAGTACTTC. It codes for CASSSTGFSYEQYF.